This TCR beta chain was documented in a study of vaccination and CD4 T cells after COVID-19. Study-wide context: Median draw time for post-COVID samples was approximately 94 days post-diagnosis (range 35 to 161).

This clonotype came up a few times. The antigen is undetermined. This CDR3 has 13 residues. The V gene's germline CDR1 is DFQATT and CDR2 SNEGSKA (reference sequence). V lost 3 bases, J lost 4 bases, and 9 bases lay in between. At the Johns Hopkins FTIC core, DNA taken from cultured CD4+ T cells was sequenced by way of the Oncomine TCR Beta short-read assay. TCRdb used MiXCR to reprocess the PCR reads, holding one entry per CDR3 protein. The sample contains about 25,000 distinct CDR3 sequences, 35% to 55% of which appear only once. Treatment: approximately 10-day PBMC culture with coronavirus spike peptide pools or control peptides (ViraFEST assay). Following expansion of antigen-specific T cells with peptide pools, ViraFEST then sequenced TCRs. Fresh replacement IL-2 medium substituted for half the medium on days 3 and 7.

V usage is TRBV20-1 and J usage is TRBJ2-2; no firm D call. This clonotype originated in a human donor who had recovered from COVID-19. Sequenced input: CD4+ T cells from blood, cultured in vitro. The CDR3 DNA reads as TGCAGTGCTAGGAATGGCAGCACCGGGGAGCTGTTTTTT. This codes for CSARNGSTGELFF.